Shown below are 31 T cell receptor beta chains from a single sample sequenced in a study of cytomegalovirus exposure and HLA in healthy donors. PCR was performed using 60 Vbeta and 13 Jbeta primers. TCRdb's table, derived via immunoSEQ multiplex PCR, lists solely in-frame clones and lacks some. Among about 120,000 clones listed, 76% were seen once. Sequenced input: PBMCs. The receptors originated from a woman between 40 and 50 years old in good health and CMV-seropositive.

The CDR3: CASNLEQGAPYEQYF. For the CDR3, the DNA is TGTGCCAGCAACTTGGAACAGGGGGCGCCTTACGAGCAGTACTTC. The chain recombines TRBV2 with TRBJ2-5; 9 nucleotides line up with TRBD1. The end of the DNA aligns better with TRBJ2-7, so the J call may be wrong. Germline V gives CDR1 SNHLY, CDR2 FYNNEI. The CDR3 length is 15 residues.

The CDR3 is CASSLGPGTDTQYF. The CDR3 DNA reads TGTGCCAGTAGCCTAGGTCCGGGGACAGATACGCAGTATTTT. This sequence joins TRBV19 and TRBJ2-3, with a possible D match to TRBD2 (5 bases). The ends were cut back, 6 bases at V and 3 bases at J, with 13 bases in the middle. The germline V gene has CDR1 LNHDA and CDR2 SQIVND (reference sequence). The CDR3 covers 14 residues.

This chain connects TRBV7-9 to TRBJ1-1; no firm D call. Germline CDR1 is SEHNR and CDR2 is FQNEAQ (reference sequence). V lost 2 bases to trimming and J lost 7 bases, with 5 bases between them. CDR3 size: 11 residues. CDR3 sequence reads: CASSLIIEAFF. CDR3 in DNA: TGTGCCAGCAGCTTAATTATTGAAGCTTTCTTT.

The chain has TRBV30 and TRBJ1-2; D is ambiguous. Germline V lookup: CDR1 GTSNPN, CDR2 SVGIG (reference sequence). Deletions cut 3 bases from V and 8 bases from J, with 10 bases between. This CDR3 has 11 amino acids. The CDR3 DNA reads as TGTGCCTGGAGCATGGGGAGCGGCTACACCTTC. Residues: CAWSMGSGYTF.

The chain couples TRBV2 to TRBJ1-6; TRBD1 aligns across 7 bases. Germline CDR1 SNHLY, CDR2 FYNNEI. The CDR3 is 14 residues long. V dropped 7 bases and J dropped 7; count of bases not matched to a gene: 7. CDR3 nucleotides: TGTGCCAGCACCCTTGACAGGGCAAATTCACCCCTCCACTTT. It codes for CASTLDRANSPLHF.

The CDR3 region is CASGFRTAEGNEQYF. Here the CDR3 DNA reads TGTGCTAGTGGTTTCAGGACGGCGGAGGGGAACGAGCAGTACTTC. The chain recombines TRBV12-5 with TRBJ2-7; possibly TRBD2 for D (6 bases). V lost 3 bases to trimming and J lost 5 bases, with 17 bases between them. Germline V gene lookup returns CDR1 LGHNT and CDR2 FRNRAP. CDR3 length: 15 residues.

The chain uses TRBV5-6 and TRBJ1-3; D not resolved. CDR1 and CDR2 from the germline V gene are SGHDT and YYEEEE. The ends were cut back, 4 bases at V and 8 bases at J, with 16 bases in the middle. The CDR3 loop spans 14 amino acids. In nucleotides, the CDR3 is TGTGCCAGCAGCCCCACACTGCGGGTGGACACCATATATTTT. Translating gives CASSPTLRVDTIYF.

The chain has TRBV6-5 and TRBJ1-2; possibly TRBD1 for D (5 bases). V lost 6 bases and J lost 4, with 12 bases in between. CDR3 length: 13 residues. The V gene's germline CDR1 is MNHEY and CDR2 SVGAGI. As DNA, the CDR3 is TGTGCCAGCAGCCTCCCCGGGGGCTATGGCTACACCTTC. Amino acid sequence: CASSLPGGYGYTF.

The chain uses TRBV18 and TRBJ1-1; D is perhaps TRBD1 (5 bases). Germline V gene lookup returns CDR1 KGHSH and CDR2 LQKENI. V was pared by 0 bases and J by 3 bases, with 8 bases between. The CDR3 runs to 14 residues. The CDR3: CASSPPSRDTEAFF. The CDR3 DNA reads TGTGCCAGCTCACCACCTTCCAGGGACACTGAAGCTTTCTTT.

This clone has more than one count but fewer than ten. The V gene is TRBV18, the J gene TRBJ1-1; possibly TRBD1 for D (6 bases). Trimming shortened V by 3 bases and J by 4 bases, and 12 bases separated the two germline ends. From germline, CDR1 is KGHSH and CDR2 LQKENI. The CDR3 has 14 amino acids. The CDR3 protein is CASSPQGKSTEAFF. The CDR3 DNA follows: TGTGCCAGCTCACCTCAGGGGAAGAGCACTGAAGCTTTCTTT.

The genes are TRBV7-8 and TRBJ1-2; D uncertain. Trimming took off 0 bases at V and 5 bases at J, with 10 bases between the two ends. Germline assignment: CDR1 SGHVS and CDR2 FQNEAQ. There are 14 residues in the CDR3. CDR3 DNA sequence: TGTGCCAGCAGCTTAGCTGCCGGAGCGTATGGCTACACCTTC. Translation gives CASSLAAGAYGYTF.

This rearrangement joins TRBV6-1 to TRBJ1-1; 7 bases line up with TRBD1. Germline V gene sequence: CDR1 MNHNS, CDR2 SASEGT. The CDR3 totals 20 residues. Losses at the gene ends were 2 bases for V and 1 base for J; bases not matched to a gene: 19. Written as DNA, the CDR3 is TGTGCCAGCAGTGAATTCCCCCAAGGCGGCAGGGGGATTGGGAACACTGAAGCTTTCTTT. Its translation: CASSEFPQGGRGIGNTEAFF.

The chain couples TRBV7-8 to TRBJ2-7; 7 nucleotides agree with TRBD1. Looked up from germline, CDR1 is SGHVS and CDR2 is FQNEAQ. Unmatched junction bases numbered 5, after V lost 8 bases and J lost 4 bases. The CDR3 contains 12 residues. The CDR3 reads CASAGTVYEQYF. CDR3 sequence (DNA): TGTGCCAGCGCCGGGACAGTTTACGAGCAGTACTTC.

V is TRBV4-2 and J is TRBJ2-5, with D perhaps matching TRBD2 (6 bases). The CDR3 consists of 14 residues. The germline V gene encodes CDR1 LGHNA and CDR2 YNFKEQ. The V and J ends lost 8 bases and 5 bases respectively, with 18 bases between them. The CDR3 spells CASGALGGEETQYF. The DNA of the CDR3 is TGTGCCAGCGGCGCGCTCGGCGGGGAGGAGACCCAGTACTTC.

The chain joins TRBV30 to TRBJ2-1; D is possibly TRBD2 (5 bases). V shed 1 base and J shed 4 bases, with 20 bases lying between them. Germline V gene lookup returns CDR1 GTSNPN and CDR2 SVGIG (reference sequence). The CDR3 totals 17 residues. For the CDR3, the DNA is TGTGCCTGGAGTGGCTCTTCAGAGGGCCGGGGTTACAATGAGCAGTTCTTC. This gives the protein CAWSGSSEGRGYNEQFF.

The chain joins TRBV9 to TRBJ1-3; 9 bases map to TRBD1. This CDR3 spans 16 amino acids. CDR1 SGDLS and CDR2 YYNGEE come from the germline V gene. V was pared by 4 bases and J by 0 bases, with 5 bases of the junction left unmatched. CDR3 coding DNA: TGTGCCAGCAGCCGGGGGGGACAGGGCTCTGGAAACACCATATATTTT. Translation gives CASSRGGQGSGNTIYF.

This rearrangement joins TRBV5-1 to TRBJ1-6; D possibly corresponds to TRBD1 (6 bases). V gave up 2 bases and J gave up 7 bases, with 13 bases separating them. The CDR3 extends over 15 amino acids. In germline, CDR1 is SGHRS, CDR2 YFSETQ. The CDR3, as DNA: TGCGCCAGCAGCTTTACAGGGAATCGGAATTCACCCCTCCACTTT. This sequence encodes CASSFTGNRNSPLHF.

V usage is TRBV7-2 and J usage is TRBJ2-1; D gene ambiguous. This CDR3 spans 14 amino acids. With 1 base removed from V and 4 bases from J, the gap between germline ends came to 8 bases. Germline V lookup: CDR1 SGHTA, CDR2 FQGNSA. The CDR3 sequence: CASSLVWPYNEQFF. Written as DNA, the CDR3 is TGTGCCAGCAGCTTAGTATGGCCTTACAATGAGCAGTTCTTC. Full variable domain (missing parts from reference TRBV7-2 and TRBJ2-1): GAGVSQSPSNKVTEKGKDVELRCDPISGHTALYWYRQSLGQGLEFLIYFQGNSAPDKSGLPSDRFSAERTGGSVSTLTIQRTQQEDSAVYLCASSLVWPYNEQFFGPGTRLTVL.

V and J are TRBV2 and TRBJ1-1; 12 bases agree with TRBD1. Germline values: CDR1 SNHLY, CDR2 FYNNEI. The CDR3 has 15 residues. The J segment lost 5 bases and the V segment lost 5 bases, leaving 6 bases of the junction unmatched. CDR3: CASSFQGQGATEAFF. As DNA, the CDR3 is TGTGCCAGCAGTTTTCAGGGACAGGGGGCGACTGAAGCTTTCTTT.

The chain carries TRBV5-1 and TRBJ2-5, with unresolved D. The germline V and J ends were trimmed by 3 bases and 4 bases, with 10 bases remaining between them. The length of the CDR3 is 13 residues. Germline CDR1 is SGHRS and CDR2 is YFSETQ. CDR3: CASSWNPGETQYF. The CDR3 bases are TGCGCCAGCAGCTGGAATCCGGGAGAGACCCAGTACTTC.

The rearrangement uses TRBV7-2 and TRBJ1-5, with 7 bases aligning to TRBD1. CDR1 and CDR2 (germline): SGHTA, FQGNSA. This CDR3 spans 14 amino acids. J gave up 8 bases and V 4 bases, and 8 bases lay outside the gene matches. The CDR3 reads CASSSTGSWEPQHF. The DNA of the CDR3 is TGTGCCAGCAGCTCGACAGGGTCTTGGGAGCCCCAGCATTTT.

The chain employs TRBV4-1 and TRBJ1-5; 7 nucleotides agree with TRBD1. The length of the CDR3 is 14 residues. V dropped 0 bases and J dropped 6; count of bases not matched to a gene: 2. Germline V gives CDR1 MGHRA, CDR2 YSYEKL. CDR3 coding DNA: TGCGCCAGCAGCCAAGATCGGACAGGTCAGCCCCAGCATTTT. Its translation is CASSQDRTGQPQHF.

CDR3 protein: CASSPPFGRGRSTEAFF. CDR3 nucleotide sequence: TGTGCCAGCTCACCTCCATTCGGGAGGGGACGGTCCACTGAAGCTTTCTTT. V is TRBV18 and J is TRBJ1-1; D is perhaps TRBD1 (5 bases). The V gene's germline CDR1 is KGHSH and CDR2 LQKENI. Trimming left V 3 bases short and J 4 bases short, with 21 bases between. The length of the CDR3 is 17 residues. Looking up the rest from reference TRBV18 and TRBJ1-1 gives the full variable domain: NAGVMQNPRHLVRRRGQEARLRCSPMKGHSHVYWYRQLPEEGLKFMVYLQKENIIDESGMPKERFSAEFPKEGPSILRIQQVVRGDSAAYFCASSPPFGRGRSTEAFFGQGTRLTVV.

About this clone: Relative to the germline gene, one junction end is altered; a read error may explain this. The sample holds other DNA sequences that translate to the same CDR3. This chain joins TRBV19 and TRBJ2-5, with 8 bases matching TRBD1. The CDR3 has 14 residues. Per the germline V gene, CDR1 is LNHDA and CDR2 is SQIVND (reference sequence). The CDR3 coding sequence is TGCGCCAGTAGTGCCTACAGGGGGGCAGAGACCCAGTACTTC. It encodes CASSAYRGAETQYF.

The chain uses TRBV6-1 and TRBJ1-4; D uncertain. The germline V gene has CDR1 MNHNS and CDR2 SASEGT. The CDR3 has 15 residues. Between the trimmed V and J ends, which lost 7 bases and 0 bases, there was a span of 12 bases. The chain's CDR3 is CASITQITTNEKLFF. In DNA form, the CDR3 reads TGTGCCAGCATAACACAGATAACAACTAATGAAAAACTGTTTTTT.

This sequence joins TRBV4-1 and TRBJ2-2, with D possibly TRBD1 on 5 matching bases. The CDR3 length is 15 residues. With 2 bases removed from V and 2 bases from J, the gap between germline ends came to 9 bases. Germline loops: CDR1 MGHRA, CDR2 YSYEKL. The CDR3: CASSQPRENTGELFF. CDR3 in DNA: TGCGCCAGCAGCCAACCCAGGGAAAACACCGGGGAGCTGTTTTTT.

This rearrangement joins TRBV9 to TRBJ1-2, with a tentative D call TRBD1 (6 bases). V dropped 1 base and J dropped 4 bases, with 14 bases sitting between them. Germline V gene sequence: CDR1 SGDLS, CDR2 YYNGEE. CDR3 length: 15 residues. CDR3 sequence reads: CASSVRAGETYGYTF. CDR3 DNA: TGTGCCAGCAGCGTAAGGGCAGGGGAGACCTATGGCTACACCTTC. The whole variable domain, remainder taken from reference TRBV9 and TRBJ1-2, is DSGVTQTPKHLITATGQRVTLRCSPRSGDLSVYWYQQSLDQGLQFLIQYYNGEERAKGNILERFSAQQFPDLHSELNLSSLELGDSALYFCASSVRAGETYGYTFGSGTRLTVV.

The rearrangement links TRBV11-2 to TRBJ2-2; D gene unclear. V was shortened by 3 bases and J by 0 bases, with 5 bases between the two germline ends. CDR3 length equals 14 residues. Germline assignment: CDR1 SGHAT and CDR2 FQNNGV. The CDR3 nucleotides are TGTGCCAGCAGCTTTTCAGCGAACACCGGGGAGCTGTTTTTT. Its translation: CASSFSANTGELFF.

This chain connects TRBV25-1 to TRBJ2-4, with a tentative D call TRBD2 (7 bases). Germline lookup yields CDR1 MGHDK and CDR2 SYGVNS. Trimming took 0 bases from V and 13 from J, leaving 13 bases between them. This CDR3 has 13 amino acids. Written as DNA, the CDR3 is TGTGCCAGCAGTGAATATGAACGGGGGGCCCAGTACTTC. Translated, it gives CASSEYERGAQYF.

The rearrangement joins TRBV6-5 to TRBJ1-1; D perhaps matches TRBD1 (5 bases). Germline CDR1 and CDR2: MNHEY and SVGAGI. Trimming left V 6 bases short and J 0 bases short, with 14 bases between. There are 15 residues in the CDR3. CDR3 nucleotide sequence: TGTGCCAGCAGACCGAGCGGGACGGTGAACACTGAAGCTTTCTTT. Its protein product is CASRPSGTVNTEAFF.

This clone has only a few counts. The rearrangement uses TRBV5-1 and TRBJ2-2; 8 bases map to TRBD1. Germline V lookup: CDR1 SGHRS, CDR2 YFSETQ. Trimming cost V 4 bases and J 4 bases; bases outside gene matches: 3. The CDR3 totals 14 residues. DNA of the CDR3: TGCGCCAGCAGCCTACAGGGGGGCACCGGGGAGCTGTTTTTT. Protein sequence: CASSLQGGTGELFF.